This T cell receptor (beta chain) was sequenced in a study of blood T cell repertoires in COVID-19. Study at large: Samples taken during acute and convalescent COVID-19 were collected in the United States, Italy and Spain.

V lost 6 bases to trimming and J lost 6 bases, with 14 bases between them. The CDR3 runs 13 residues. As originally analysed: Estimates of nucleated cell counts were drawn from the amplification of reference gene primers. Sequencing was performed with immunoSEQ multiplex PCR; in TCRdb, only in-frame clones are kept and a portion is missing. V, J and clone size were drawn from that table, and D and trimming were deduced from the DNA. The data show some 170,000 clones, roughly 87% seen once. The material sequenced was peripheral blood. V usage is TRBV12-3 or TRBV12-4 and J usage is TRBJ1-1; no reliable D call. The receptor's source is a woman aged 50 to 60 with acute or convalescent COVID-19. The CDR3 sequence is CASRGTAGAEAFF. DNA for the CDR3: TGTGCCAGCAGAGGAACAGCGGGCGCTGAAGCTTTCTTT.